This entry is about one TCR beta chain. Its antigen is currently unknown. This sample stems from a study of blood T cells in healthy people across ages. Background on the study: About one barcoded beta molecule per two T cells was the capture yield of template switching.

General study points: The long-lived group displayed more naive CD4+ cells, plus higher diversity, than the aged donors did.

PCR was performed a second time for about 7 to 11 cycles using a sample-barcoded 5' primer and a J-beta primer mix. Every sample gave at least 2.5 million paired-end reads containing CDR3. MiXCR, applied by TCRdb to the 5' RACE reads, yields one record per CDR3 protein. Among approximately 960,000 distinct CDR3 sequences listed, roughly 28% were seen once. Per the germline V gene, CDR1 is LNHDA and CDR2 is SQIVND (reference sequence). The V gene lost 5 bases and the J gene lost 8 bases, with 12 bases spanning the gap. The CDR3 totals 12 residues. This sample was shared with a second study, whose subject was T cells of mothers and their children. That source adds: The yield was over 9 million TCR beta CDR3 reads from each mother and a few million from each child.

The source material was blood. This chain uses TRBV19 with TRBJ1-2, with no clear D. This clonotype was obtained from a woman in her thirties or forties in good health. The CDR3, as DNA: TGTGCCAGTAGTCCGGATGGGTTCGGCTACACCTTC. The encoded protein is CASSPDGFGYTF.